The 22 T cell receptor beta chains below all came from one sample that was sequenced in a study of spatial heterogeneity in lung cancer. Study-wide results and caveats: Counts of expanded alpha and beta TCRs within tumors tracked the tumor nonsynonymous mutation count.

Indicated time point: sample taken at primary tumor resection. TCRdb independently ran MiXCR on the 5' RACE reads; one entry per CDR3 protein. The data contain roughly 3,000 distinct CDR3 sequences, approximately 17% of them seen just once; the ten biggest clones take up 12% to 15%. Their antigens remain unidentified. This material consisted of lung tumor tissue, taken at surgery. These receptor sequences come from a male donor with early-stage non-small cell lung cancer.

This rearrangement joins TRBV28 to TRBJ2-3; 11 bases map to TRBD2. In germline, CDR1 is MDHEN, CDR2 SYDVKM. The CDR3 is 16 residues long. The junction had 5 bases not matched to a gene; V was cut back by 4 bases and J by 2 bases. CDR3 loop: CASSSRLAGNTDTQYF. CDR3 nucleotides: TGTGCCAGCAGTTCCCGACTAGCGGGGAACACAGATACGCAGTATTTT.

V usage is TRBV7-9 and J usage is TRBJ2-1; 7 bases align to TRBD1. After removal of 0 bases from V and 2 bases from J, the junction contained 4 bases not matched to a gene. This CDR3 contains 16 residues. Germline CDR1 reads SEHNR; CDR2 reads FQNEAQ (reference sequence). CDR3 loop: CASSLATGYPYNEQFF. CDR3 nucleotides: TGTGCCAGCAGCTTAGCGACAGGGTACCCCTACAATGAGCAGTTCTTC.

This clonotype occurred a few times. V gene TRBV29-1 combines with J gene TRBJ2-5; D is unclear. The CDR3 is 15 residues long. Germline lookup yields CDR1 SQVTM and CDR2 ANQGSEA. V gave up 6 bases and J gave up 2 bases, with 19 bases separating them. CDR3 coding DNA: TGCAGCGTCGGTGTCCCCTGGTTTGGGCAAGAGACCCAGTACTTC. Translation: CSVGVPWFGQETQYF.

This clonotype has only a few counts. V gene TRBV7-2 combines with J gene TRBJ2-5; a possible D gene is TRBD2 (6 bases). In germline, CDR1 is SGHTA, CDR2 FQGNSA. This CDR3 has 15 amino acids. V lost 3 bases to trimming and J lost 7 bases, with 18 bases between them. CDR3 coding DNA: TGTGCCAGCAGCTTGCATGGGCCCTCCGGGGGGACCCAGTACTTC. Amino acid sequence: CASSLHGPSGGTQYF.

The chain recombines TRBV9 with TRBJ2-1; TRBD1 matches 9 bases. Germline V gene sequence: CDR1 SGDLS, CDR2 YYNGEE. The length of the CDR3 is 16 residues. Trimming removed 4 bases from V and 4 bases from J; junction bases left unmatched: 9. This CDR3 reads CASSPGTGKQYNEQFF. The CDR3 nucleotides are TGTGCCAGCAGCCCTGGGACAGGGAAACAGTACAATGAGCAGTTCTTC.

By its share, this clonotype is large. This chain connects TRBV12-3 or TRBV12-4 to TRBJ2-3; D ambiguous. This CDR3 contains 15 residues. Deletions cut 5 bases from V and 0 bases from J, with 12 bases between. CDR3 bases: TGTGCCAGCAGTACACTGGACGGAAGCACAGATACGCAGTATTTT. It is translated as CASSTLDGSTDTQYF.

This clonotype is classed as medium-sized. The chain carries TRBV7-9 and TRBJ1-5; the D is unclear. Trimming removed 5 bases from V and 1 base from J, with 9 bases in between. Germline V gene lookup returns CDR1 SEHNR and CDR2 FQNEAQ (reference sequence). The CDR3 runs to 14 residues. The CDR3 reads CASSGDASNQPQHF. Here the CDR3 DNA reads TGTGCCAGCAGCGGAGACGCGAGCAATCAGCCCCAGCATTTT.

The chain links TRBV4-2 to TRBJ2-5, with 9 bases matching TRBD2. Germline lookup yields CDR1 LGHNA and CDR2 YNFKEQ. Trimming cost V 0 bases and J 1 base; bases outside gene matches: 0. The CDR3 has 15 amino acids. CDR3 DNA: TGTGCCAGCAGCCAAGAGCGGGGGGGCCAAGAGACCCAGTACTTC. As protein: CASSQERGGQETQYF.

J is TRBJ2-3 and V is TRBV18; no firm D call. V lost 2 bases, J lost 4 bases, and 10 bases lay in between. The CDR3 spans 14 residues. Germline V gene lookup returns CDR1 KGHSH and CDR2 LQKENI. CDR3 nucleotides: TGTGCCAGCTCACCATTCCCAGCCTCAGATACGCAGTATTTT. Amino acid sequence: CASSPFPASDTQYF. The full variable domain, completed using reference TRBV18 and TRBJ2-3, is NAGVMQNPRHLVRRRGQEARLRCSPMKGHSHVYWYRQLPEEGLKFMVYLQKENIIDESGMPKERFSAEFPKEGPSILRIQQVVRGDSAAYFCASSPFPASDTQYFGPGTRLTVL.

Judged by abundance, this clonotype is medium-sized. This chain joins TRBV19 and TRBJ1-5; D unclear. The CDR3 runs to 14 residues. Germline V lookup: CDR1 LNHDA, CDR2 SQIVND (reference sequence). V lost 5 bases and J lost 6, with 14 bases in between. In nucleotides, the CDR3 is TGTGCCAGTAGTCCCACGTGGGTTGCTCAGCCCCAGCATTTT. Its protein product is CASSPTWVAQPQHF.

This clonotype is medium-sized in the sample. The chain is built from TRBV2 and TRBJ2-1; 16 bases align to TRBD2. Germline lookup yields CDR1 SNHLY and CDR2 FYNNEI. With 8 bases clipped from V and 5 bases from J, the junction kept 9 bases outside the gene matches. The CDR3 contains 17 residues. The CDR3 spells CASRFGTSGRANNEQFF. Written as DNA, the CDR3 is TGTGCCAGCCGGTTTGGGACTAGCGGGAGGGCGAACAATGAGCAGTTCTTC. Looking up the rest from reference TRBV2 and TRBJ2-1 gives the full variable domain: EPEVTQTPSHQVTQMGQEVILRCVPISNHLYFYWYRQILGQKVEFLVSFYNNEISEKSEIFDDQFSVERPDGSNFTLKIRSTKLEDSAMYFCASRFGTSGRANNEQFFGPGTRLTVL.

This clonotype occurred many times. J is TRBJ2-5 and V is TRBV20-1; 12 bases agree with TRBD2. The CDR3 has 15 residues. V dropped 6 bases and J dropped 2; count of bases not matched to a gene: 7. The germline gives CDR1 DFQATT, CDR2 SNEGSKA (reference sequence). The CDR3 region has the DNA TGCAGTGCGACCCGACTAGCGGGGGTTCAAGAGACCCAGTACTTC. It codes for CSATRLAGVQETQYF.

This clonotype is deemed medium-sized. The chain has TRBV5-6 and TRBJ1-5, with 7 bases identical to TRBD1. Germline-derived CDR1 and CDR2 are SGHDT and YYEEEE. This CDR3 is built from 16 residues. The V segment lost 4 bases and the J segment 10 bases; nucleotides outside the gene matches: 17. As DNA, the CDR3 is TGTGCCAGCAGCCGTTATGGCGACAGGGACCTCCCCCCCCAGCATTTT. Amino acid sequence: CASSRYGDRDLPPQHF.

For this clonotype: It may be a read error: a sequence one base away is much more abundant. V usage is TRBV5-4 and J usage is TRBJ2-7; no firm D call. CDR1 and CDR2 from the germline V gene are SGHNT and YYREEE (reference sequence). V was shortened by 4 bases and J by 0 bases, with 5 bases between the two germline ends. This CDR3 contains 12 residues. CDR3 in DNA: TGTGCCAGCAGCGTGGACTCCTACGAGCAGTACTTC. Encoded protein: CASSVDSYEQYF.

This clonotype ranks as medium-sized (0.01 to 0.1%). The chain joins TRBV29-1 to TRBJ2-2; D remains unclear. V lost 3 bases, J lost 3 bases, and 2 bases lay in between. Looked up from germline, CDR1 is SQVTM and CDR2 is ANQGSEA. This CDR3 has 11 residues. The CDR3 protein is CSVEDTGELFF. The CDR3 DNA sequence: TGCAGCGTTGAGGACACCGGGGAGCTGTTTTTT.

This clonotype is classed as medium-sized (0.01 to 0.1%). The chain employs TRBV7-8 and TRBJ2-5; D is unclear. CDR1 and CDR2 (germline): SGHVS, FQNEAQ. The CDR3 extends over 21 amino acids. V dropped 2 bases and J dropped 2 bases, with 30 bases sitting between them. The CDR3 nucleotides are TGTGCCAGCAGCTTATTCGGGTCGGGTAGGATGAGTCCCCTCAATCAAGAGACCCAGTACTTC. It translates to CASSLFGSGRMSPLNQETQYF.

This clonotype came up a few times. The chain has TRBV4-1 and TRBJ2-7; 16 bases map to TRBD2. V was pared by 4 bases and J by 4 bases, with 4 bases of the junction left unmatched. The germline CDR1 and CDR2 sequences are MGHRA and YSYEKL. CDR3 length: 16 residues. As DNA, the CDR3 is TGCGCCAGCAGCCCCGGGACTAGCGGGGGGGCTTACGAGCAGTACTTC. This gives the protein CASSPGTSGGAYEQYF.

This clonotype is medium-sized in the sample. The chain has TRBV20-1 and TRBJ2-5; 9 bases line up with TRBD2. This CDR3 region has 15 residues. Trimming removed 3 bases from V and 6 bases from J; junction bases left unmatched: 11. Per germline, CDR1 DFQATT and CDR2 SNEGSKA (reference sequence). CDR3 amino acids: CSASHWRGGAKTQYF. In nucleotides, the CDR3 is TGCAGTGCTAGCCACTGGCGGGGGGGCGCGAAGACCCAGTACTTC.

The chain links TRBV5-1 to TRBJ1-2; D might be TRBD1 (6 bases). Germline CDR1 and CDR2: SGHRS and YFSETQ. The CDR3 totals 15 residues. V was shortened by 4 bases and J by 6 bases, with 19 bases between the two germline ends. CDR3 amino acids: CASSQTGFGVNGYTF. CDR3 DNA sequence: TGCGCCAGCAGCCAAACAGGGTTCGGAGTAAATGGCTACACCTTC.

This clonotype ranks as medium-sized (0.01 to 0.1%). The chain has TRBV28 and TRBJ2-2; D is unclear. The CDR3 has 16 residues. CDR1 MDHEN and CDR2 SYDVKM come from the germline V gene. V was cut by 4 bases and J by 1 base, with 13 bases left in between. The CDR3 loop reads CASSSPPRLNTGELFF. As DNA, the CDR3 is TGTGCCAGCAGTTCCCCCCCCAGATTGAACACCGGGGAGCTGTTTTTT.

This sequence joins TRBV9 and TRBJ2-2, with D uncertain. V was clipped by 3 bases and J by 6 bases, with 6 bases between them. The CDR3 extends over 12 amino acids. Germline CDR1 is SGDLS and CDR2 is YYNGEE. This chain's CDR3 is CASSAGSGELFF. CDR3 coding DNA: TGTGCCAGCAGCGCCGGATCCGGGGAGCTGTTTTTT.

This clonotype is large (0.1 to 1%) in the sample. The chain joins TRBV20-1 to TRBJ2-1; the D gene could be TRBD1 or TRBD2 (5 bases each). This CDR3 contains 12 residues. The germline V gene has CDR1 DFQATT and CDR2 SNEGSKA (reference sequence). V lost 3 bases and J 10 bases, leaving 13 bases between the germline ends. CDR3 sequence reads: CSARGTLGEQFF. DNA for the CDR3: TGCAGTGCTAGGGGGACCCTGGGGGAGCAGTTCTTC.